This T cell receptor (beta chain) comes out of a study of metastatic and nonmetastatic thyroid tumors (dated by TCRdb to about 2020). Study-wide context: The researchers compared repertoires between peripheral blood samples and tumor or nodule tissue samples from patients with malignant or benign thyroid disease.

CDR3 length: 15 amino acids, cysteine to phenylalanine. Of the read, only the CDR3 DNA is kept; its 45 bases are in frame from base 1. CDR1 SGHAT and CDR2 FQNNGV are derived from the germline V gene. The V and J ends are trimmed by 0 bases and 4 bases, leaving 12 bases between them. Here is what the overall study found, with its caveats: TCR beta diversity was reported as significantly higher in malignant tumors than in benign nodules, in both blood and tumor samples.

Libraries came from PCR. The sequencing machine was an Illumina HiSeq 4000. High-throughput sequencing was used to profile the TCR beta-chain CDR3 region of every patient. The paper's data handling went like this. The researchers built a classifier to tell apart papillary thyroid cancer patients with distant metastasis, based on CDR3 differences among clinicopathological groups. Repertoire diversity was assessed with the Shannon index, and tumor-blood repertoire similarity with the Morisita-Horn index. TCRdb redid the processing of the public reads, applying fastp at Q25 and MiXCR, and retained in-frame beta chains. TCRdb, not the authors, supplied the V and J calls. The sample includes approximately 30,000 clones, with approximately 3.7% observed a single time. The ten largest make up about 3.2% of the sample. None of the patients had been given any treatment before thyroid surgery. Patient clinical samples collected from about 2011 to 2018 were retrospectively analysed using T-cell receptor beta sequencing.

This clone was counted only a few times. Its antigen remains undetermined. The input lacks base qualities; no much larger clone sits a single base away. The clonotype originates from a male donor with papillary thyroid cancer or a benign thyroid nodule (not recorded which). Some clones in this sample may be carry-over from other donors' samples. The sequencing input was blood. The chain is made from TRBV11-2 and TRBJ1-2, with no reliable assignment of the D segment. The CDR3 has the sequence CASSLDGNRPYGYTF. The DNA sequence is as follows: TGTGCCAGCAGCTTAGATGGGAACCGTCCCTATGGCTACACCTTC.